The 18 T cell receptor beta chains below come from one sample, sequenced in a study of T cell responses to AZD1222 COVID-19 vaccine. Assay: immunoSEQ multiplex PCR; the TCRdb copy retains only in-frame clones and omits some. The sample records approximately 100,000 clones, about 90% being singletons. This specimen consisted of peripheral blood, obtained on day 0 of AZD1222 vaccination. Receptors originate from an adult in good health.

The V and J genes are TRBV2 and TRBJ2-3, with D possibly TRBD2 on 6 matching bases. Trimming shortened V by 4 bases and J by 1 base, and 9 bases separated the two germline ends. Germline V lookup: CDR1 SNHLY, CDR2 FYNNEI. This CDR3 has 14 residues. In DNA form, the CDR3 reads TGTGCCAGCAGTGCGGCTAGCGGCACAGATACGCAGTATTTT. Translation gives CASSAASGTDTQYF. The full variable domain, with the rest looked up from reference TRBV2 and TRBJ2-3, is EPEVTQTPSHQVTQMGQEVILRCVPISNHLYFYWYRQILGQKVEFLVSFYNNEISEKSEIFDDQFSVERPDGSNFTLKIRSTKLEDSAMYFCASSAASGTDTQYFGPGTRLTVL.

The J gene is TRBJ1-2, the V gene TRBV6-2 or TRBV6-3, with 9 bases that match TRBD1. The V gene's germline CDR1 is MNHEY and CDR2 SVGEGT. CDR3 length: 16 residues. V lost 1 base to trimming and J lost 5 bases; unmatched junction nucleotides: 8. CDR3 amino acids: CASSYYRRDRAYGYTF. Here the CDR3 DNA reads TGTGCCAGCAGTTACTACCGCCGGGACAGGGCTTATGGCTACACCTTC.

The chain carries TRBV29-1 and TRBJ2-1; maybe TRBD1 (6 bases). Germline-derived CDR1 and CDR2 are SQVTM and ANQGSEA. The V end lost 6 bases, the J end lost 8 bases, and 20 bases lay between the germline ends. CDR3 length: 14 amino acids. Here the CDR3 DNA reads TGCAGCGTCCCGATCGGACAGATCCTCTATGAGCAGTTCTTC. Translating gives CSVPIGQILYEQFF.

A single count supports this clone. The CDR3 nucleotides read TGTGCCAGCAGCTTAGGTGAGACGGTCACAGATACGCAGTATTTT. This translates into CASSLGETVTDTQYF. V gene TRBV11-3 combines with J gene TRBJ2-3; D is unclear. This CDR3 is 15 amino acids long. Trimming removed 1 base at V and 2 bases at J, with 10 bases between. Looked up from germline, CDR1 is SGHNT and CDR2 is YENEEA.

The chain combines TRBV7-8 with TRBJ2-3, with D possibly TRBD1 on 5 matching bases. The germline V gene has CDR1 SGHVS and CDR2 FQNEAQ. V dropped 0 bases and J dropped 3 bases, with 13 bases sitting between them. The CDR3 consists of 16 residues. In DNA, the CDR3 is TGTGCCAGCAGCTTAGCGCAAGGGCAGGGAACAGATACGCAGTATTTT. Translating it yields CASSLAQGQGTDTQYF.

The V and J genes are TRBV5-6 and TRBJ1-4; D is unresolved. V was clipped by 3 bases and J by 1 base, with 10 bases between them. This CDR3 spans 15 amino acids. CDR1 and CDR2 (germline): SGHDT, YYEEEE. The DNA of the CDR3 is TGTGCCAGCAGCTCTGGCGGACGAACTAATGAAAAACTGTTTTTT. Encoded protein: CASSSGGRTNEKLFF.

The V gene is TRBV5-6, the J gene TRBJ2-7; 9 bases match TRBD1. CDR3 length: 15 amino acids. Germline CDR1 SGHDT, CDR2 YYEEEE. After removal of 2 bases from V and 0 bases from J, the junction contained 3 bases not matched to a gene. The CDR3 reads CASSLGQGSSYEQYF. The CDR3 coding sequence is TGTGCCAGCAGCTTAGGACAGGGGAGCTCCTACGAGCAGTACTTC. Looking up the rest from reference TRBV5-6 and TRBJ2-7 gives the full variable domain: DAGVTQSPTHLIKTRGQQVTLRCSPKSGHDTVSWYQQALGQGPQFIFQYYEEEERQRGNFPDRFSGHQFPNYSSELNVNALLLGDSALYLCASSLGQGSSYEQYFGPGTRLTVT.

This clone was picked up a small number of times. The chain carries TRBV30 and TRBJ2-2, with a weak D call TRBD1 (5 bases). CDR1 is GTSNPN, CDR2 SVGIG, per germline (reference sequence). The CDR3 contains 13 residues. Trimming removed 4 bases at V and 4 bases at J, with 10 bases between. The CDR3 sequence is CAWTGSVTGELFF. CDR3 DNA: TGTGCCTGGACAGGGTCGGTCACCGGGGAGCTGTTTTTT. Supplemented by reference TRBV30 and TRBJ2-2, the full variable domain reads SQTIHQWPATLVQPVGSPLSLECTVEGTSNPNLYWYRQAAGRGLQLLFYSVGIGQISSEVPQNLSASRPQDRQFILSSKKLLLSDSGFYLCAWTGSVTGELFFGEGSRLTVL.

A remark on this clone: Its ends do not fully match the called genes, so a read error is possible. The chain recombines TRBV24-1 with TRBJ2-1; the match to TRBD2 covers 8 bases. This CDR3 has 15 amino acids. The germline V gene encodes CDR1 KGHDR and CDR2 SFDVKD. The CDR3 coding sequence is TGTGCCCCCAGTGATCCCGGGGGCGGGGGGAATGAGCAGTTCTTC. Protein: CAPSDPGGGGNEQFF.

The chain is built from TRBV20-1 and TRBJ1-4; D call uncertain. Deletions cut 3 bases from V and 8 bases from J, with 13 bases between. Germline V gene lookup returns CDR1 DFQATT and CDR2 SNEGSKA (reference sequence). CDR3 length equals 13 residues. The CDR3 region is CSASTGIREKLFF. Here the CDR3 DNA reads TGCAGTGCTAGTACCGGGATCAGAGAAAAACTGTTTTTT.

The rearrangement joins TRBV28 to TRBJ2-7, with 8 bases fitting TRBD1. This CDR3 contains 13 residues. Losses at the gene ends were 4 bases for V and 6 bases for J; bases not matched to a gene: 5. Germline CDR1 reads MDHEN; CDR2 reads SYDVKM. CDR3 sequence: CASSSTGAIEQYF. DNA of the CDR3: TGTGCCAGCAGTTCGACAGGGGCGATCGAGCAGTACTTC. Full variable domain (remainder filled in from reference TRBV28 and TRBJ2-7): DVKVTQSSRYLVKRTGEKVFLECVQDMDHENMFWYRQDPGLGLRLIYFSYDVKMKEKGDIPEGYSVSREKKERFSLILESASTNQTSMYLCASSSTGAIEQYFGPGTRLTVT.

V gene TRBV7-8 combines with J gene TRBJ2-3; D gene unclear. Germline loops: CDR1 SGHVS, CDR2 FQNEAQ. CDR3 length equals 13 residues. The V end was cut by 1 base, the J end by 3 bases, with 5 bases between. CDR3 coding DNA: TGTGCCAGCAGCTTAGGGCCAACAGATACGCAGTATTTT. Translating it yields CASSLGPTDTQYF.

The V gene is TRBV7-2, the J gene TRBJ1-6, with a weak D call TRBD1 (5 bases). The CDR3 sequence is 12 residues long. The germline gives CDR1 SGHTA, CDR2 FQGNSA. Trimming removed 4 bases at V and 10 bases at J, with 8 bases between. The CDR3 bases are TGTGCCAGCAGCTCCGGGGGATCACCCCTCCACTTT. Protein: CASSSGGSPLHF.

The rearrangement joins TRBV4-2 to TRBJ1-5, with D uncertain. There are 13 residues in the CDR3. From germline, CDR1 is LGHNA and CDR2 YNFKEQ. V lost 4 bases and J lost 4, with 8 bases in between. CDR3 sequence: CASSPTMNQPQHF. In DNA form, the CDR3 reads TGTGCCAGCAGCCCCACAATGAATCAGCCCCAGCATTTT.

This chain's CDR3 is CASSSGGPGQETQYF. CDR3 DNA sequence: TGTGCCAGCAGCTCAGGGGGGCCGGGGCAAGAGACCCAGTACTTC. V usage is TRBV3-1 (or the pseudogene TRBV3-2) and J usage is TRBJ2-5, with D possibly matching TRBD1 (7 bases). Germline V lookup: CDR1 LGHDT, CDR2 YNNKEL (reference sequence). V was trimmed by 5 bases and J by 2 bases, leaving 15 bases between them. The CDR3 consists of 15 residues.

CDR3 in amino acids: CASSSAGGEKLFF. The CDR3 DNA reads TGTGCCAGCAGCTCTGCGGGGGGGGAAAAACTGTTTTTT. This chain connects TRBV13 to TRBJ1-4, with a tentative D call TRBD1 (5 bases). The CDR3 spans 13 residues. Looked up from germline, CDR1 is PRHDT and CDR2 is FYEKMQ (reference sequence). Trimming removed 4 bases at V and 8 bases at J, with 11 bases between.

This sequence joins TRBV15 and TRBJ1-6, with D unclear. The CDR3 covers 15 residues. From germline, CDR1 is LNHNV and CDR2 YYDKDF (reference sequence). The V end was cut by 0 bases, the J end by 10 bases, with 13 bases between. CDR3 amino acids: CATSRDTLGDSPLHF. The CDR3 DNA reads TGTGCCACCAGCAGAGATACTCTAGGAGACTCACCCCTCCACTTT.

The rearrangement uses TRBV18 and TRBJ2-1, with 10 nucleotides matching TRBD1. Looked up from germline, CDR1 is KGHSH and CDR2 is LQKENI. V lost 4 bases to trimming and J lost 5 bases; unmatched junction nucleotides: 5. There are 15 residues in the CDR3. CDR3 protein: CASSRPGQGNNEQFF. The CDR3 nucleotides read TGTGCCAGCTCACGGCCGGGACAGGGGAACAATGAGCAGTTCTTC.